Each of the 15 T cell receptor beta chains below was sequenced from the same sample in a study of long-term antiretroviral therapy in people with HIV. At the survey level, the v3.0 immunoSEQ assay was run. Method: immunoSEQ multiplex PCR; TCRdb's copy keeps in-frame clones and lacks some. The repertoire includes over 15,000 clones, roughly 86% of them detected once, and 10% sits in the top ten. The starting material was unsorted PBMCs, obtained 0.5 years after starting antiretroviral therapy. The receptors come from a man aged 40-55 years with HIV.

The rearrangement joins TRBV4-1 to TRBJ2-7, with D possibly matching TRBD1 (5 bases). The V gene lost 0 bases and the J gene lost 1 base, with 7 bases spanning the gap. This CDR3 is built from 14 residues. Germline CDR1 is MGHRA and CDR2 is YSYEKL. In DNA form, the CDR3 reads TGCGCCAGCAGCCAAGATGCAGGGTCCTACGAGCAGTACTTC. Encoded protein: CASSQDAGSYEQYF.

The chain is built from TRBV11-2 and TRBJ1-4; perhaps TRBD1 as D (5 bases). The CDR3 runs to 16 residues. Trimming took off 2 bases at V and 0 bases at J, with 10 bases between the two ends. Germline CDR1 and CDR2: SGHAT and FQNNGV. The CDR3 here is CASSLHVGATNEKLFF. For the CDR3, the DNA is TGTGCCAGCAGCTTACATGTAGGGGCAACTAATGAAAAACTGTTTTTT.

This chain joins TRBV4-1 and TRBJ2-5; 9 bases fit TRBD2. Germline trimming cut 0 bases from V and 4 bases from J; bases unmatched to any gene: 9. The CDR3 length is 17 residues. CDR1 and CDR2 from the germline V gene are MGHRA and YSYEKL. CDR3 sequence reads: CASSQDRGSGGSETQYF. The CDR3 bases are TGCGCCAGCAGCCAAGATCGGGGTAGCGGGGGTTCAGAGACCCAGTACTTC.

The V gene is TRBV2, the J gene TRBJ2-5; D call uncertain. V gave up 5 bases and J gave up 0 bases, with 4 bases separating them. CDR1 is SNHLY, CDR2 FYNNEI, per germline. This CDR3 region has 12 residues. CDR3 residues: CASSWDQETQYF. CDR3 DNA: TGTGCCAGCAGTTGGGACCAAGAGACCCAGTACTTC.

The count of this clone is one. The chain couples TRBV7-6 to TRBJ2-7; TRBD1 aligns across 8 bases. The CDR3 totals 15 residues. Losses at the gene ends were 5 bases for V and 2 bases for J; bases not matched to a gene: 8. Germline V lookup: CDR1 SGHVS, CDR2 FNYEAQ. CDR3 sequence reads: CASSAGTGLTYEQYF. The CDR3 DNA follows: TGTGCCAGCAGCGCCGGGACAGGCCTTACCTACGAGCAGTACTTC.

The V call is TRBV5-1, the J call TRBJ2-5; 8 bases are a match to TRBD2. J gave up 1 base and V 5 bases, and 7 bases lay outside the gene matches. The CDR3 length is 15 residues. From germline, CDR1 is SGHRS and CDR2 YFSETQ. The CDR3 sequence is CASRGISGVQETQYF. The DNA of the CDR3 is TGCGCCAGCAGAGGGATTAGCGGGGTCCAAGAGACCCAGTACTTC. The variable domain in full, with the rest retrieved from reference TRBV5-1 and TRBJ2-5, is KAGVTQTPRYLIKTRGQQVTLSCSPISGHRSVSWYQQTPGQGLQFLFEYFSETQRNKGNFPGRFSGRQFSNSRSEMNVSTLELGDSALYLCASRGISGVQETQYFGPGTRLLVL.

The chain employs TRBV9 and TRBJ2-3; TRBD2 matches at 7 bases. V lost 3 bases and J lost 0; bases outside the gene matches: 7. The CDR3 loop spans 16 amino acids. Germline CDR1 reads SGDLS; CDR2 reads YYNGEE. The CDR3 loop is CASSELGGVSTDTQYF. The CDR3 coding sequence is TGTGCCAGCAGCGAGTTGGGAGGGGTTAGCACAGATACGCAGTATTTT.

Only one count was recorded for this clone. V usage is TRBV4-2 and J usage is TRBJ1-4, with D possibly TRBD1 on 5 matching bases. The V and J ends lost 3 bases and 1 base respectively, with 15 bases between them. The V gene's germline CDR1 is LGHNA and CDR2 YNFKEQ. The CDR3 length is 17 residues. CDR3 region: CASSQTPREGTNEKLFF. The CDR3 DNA reads as TGTGCCAGCAGCCAGACTCCCAGGGAAGGAACTAATGAAAAACTGTTTTTT.

The J gene is TRBJ1-1, the V gene TRBV10-3, with 9 bases matching TRBD1. J was trimmed by 6 bases and V by 6 bases; bases with no gene match: 8. Per germline, CDR1 ENHRY and CDR2 SYGVKD. The CDR3 extends over 14 amino acids. The CDR3 DNA sequence: TGTGCCATCAGAGGGGACAGGGACGGCGCTGAAGCTTTCTTT. Residues: CAIRGDRDGAEAFF.

This rearrangement joins TRBV7-2 to TRBJ1-6; TRBD1 might be the D (6 bases). V was pared by 1 base and J by 9 bases, with 19 bases between. This CDR3 region has 17 residues. Germline V gives CDR1 SGHTA, CDR2 FQGNSA. The CDR3 DNA follows: TGTGCCAGCAGCTTAGGGGGGGGTCAGGGGAATTCTTCACCCCTCCACTTT. Translation gives CASSLGGGQGNSSPLHF.

The V call is TRBV6-6, the J call TRBJ2-1, with D possibly TRBD2 on 5 matching bases. The germline V and J ends were trimmed by 0 bases and 8 bases, with 14 bases remaining between them. This CDR3 contains 15 residues. Germline V gives CDR1 MNHNY, CDR2 SVGAGI (reference sequence). The CDR3 is CASSYSMGDWDEQFF. For the CDR3, the DNA is TGTGCCAGCAGTTACTCGATGGGAGACTGGGATGAGCAGTTCTTC.

The chain uses TRBV5-4 and TRBJ2-1; D unclear. V lost 0 bases, J lost 8 bases, and 15 bases lay in between. Looked up from germline, CDR1 is SGHNT and CDR2 is YYREEE (reference sequence). This CDR3 has 15 amino acids. The CDR3 DNA sequence: TGTGCCAGCAGCTTGGGCCGACTGATTTCCGATGAGCAGTTCTTC. Its protein product is CASSLGRLISDEQFF.

The chain is built from TRBV12-5 and TRBJ2-4; the D gene is possibly TRBD2 (6 bases). The germline V gene encodes CDR1 LGHNT and CDR2 FRNRAP. V was trimmed by 4 bases and J by 6 bases, leaving 16 bases between them. CDR3 length equals 15 residues. This chain's CDR3 is CASGSTGGVGNIQYF. CDR3 nucleotide sequence: TGTGCTAGTGGTTCCACGGGCGGGGTGGGAAACATTCAGTACTTC.

This chain joins TRBV29-1 and TRBJ1-2; 9 bases align to TRBD1. V lost 2 bases to trimming and J lost 5 bases; unmatched junction nucleotides: 9. The CDR3 runs to 15 residues. The germline CDR1 and CDR2 sequences are SQVTM and ANQGSEA. The CDR3 DNA reads as TGCAGCGTTGAAATTCCCCATGGGACAGGGTATGGCTACACCTTC. Translated, it gives CSVEIPHGTGYGYTF. Complete variable domain (other parts from reference TRBV29-1 and TRBJ1-2): SAVISQKPSRDICQRGTSLTIQCQVDSQVTMMFWYRQQPGQSLTLIATANQGSEATYESGFVIDKFPISRPNLTFSTLTVSNMSPEDSSIYLCSVEIPHGTGYGYTFGSGTRLTVV.

This clone is judged medium-sized. The rearrangement joins TRBV4-2 to TRBJ1-2; 10 bases align to TRBD1. V shed 5 bases and J 3 bases; nucleotides not matched to a gene: 9. The CDR3 is 16 amino acids. Germline lookup yields CDR1 LGHNA and CDR2 YNFKEQ. Written as DNA, the CDR3 is TGTGCCAGCAGCTTCGAACGGGGACAGGGGTACTATGGCTACACCTTC. It translates to CASSFERGQGYYGYTF.